This T cell receptor (beta chain) stems from a study of T cell repertoires in cytomegalovirus infection (dated by TCRdb to about 2019). About the investigation overall: Alongside well-studied HLA-B-restricted epitopes, the peptide stimulations were aimed at recently identified HLA-C-restricted CMV epitopes, whose presentation resists viral immunomodulation. The HLA type of each donor mattered for the analysis, because public TCR beta signatures pointed to carriage of CMV infection along with the matching HLA type.

As for this clonotype: Its specific antigen is unknown. Per-nucleotide qualities are absent, and no much larger clonotype sits a single base away.

Instrument on record: Illumina HiSeq 1500. Using fastp at Q25 and MiXCR, TCRdb reprocessed the public reads and kept productive beta chains. For every CDR3 protein sequence, its rows merge into one entry that carries the most common genes and DNA. Counted in this sample were 650,000 to 900,000 distinct CDR3 sequences; 32% of them appeared once. The top ten clonotypes cover around 12% of the sample. Overall results and qualifications from the work: In both this cohort and an independent cohort of 352 donors, the cumulative frequency of public TCR beta family members distinguished carriers of CMV infection plus the relevant HLA type. The ex vivo response was dominated by HLA-C-restricted CMV-specific TCR beta clonotypes, and the single most frequent clonotype in two of eight donors was supplied by these HLA-C-restricted clonotypes.

The treatment or condition label of this sample denotes: in vitro stimulation with specific CMV peptide epitopes to enrich CMV-specific T cells. The CDR1 and CDR2 encoded by the germline V gene are MNHEY and SVGAGI. Its CDR3 holds 16 amino acids, cysteine through phenylalanine. The DNA shown is the 48-base CDR3, in frame from base 1. The junction shows trimming of 0 bases on V and 4 bases on J, and the gene matches do not reach 6 bases of it. The chain employs TRBV6-5 and TRBJ2-3; 8 bases in the junction line up with TRBD2. This specimen consisted of cultured CD8+ T cells from PBMCs, obtained from culture after CMV antigen stimulation. This receptor was taken from a human donor in good health (CMV status not recorded). Some clones in this sample may be carry-over from other donors' samples. The DNA sequence follows: TGTGCCAGCAGTTACTCCCCGGGACTAGGAGCAGATACGCAGTATTTT. Its translation is CASSYSPGLGADTQYF.